The 13 T cell receptor beta chains below all came from one sample that was sequenced in a study of blood T cell repertoires in COVID-19. The protocol was immunoSEQ multiplex PCR, while the TCRdb copy is restricted to in-frame clones and leaves out a portion. The sample has roughly 130,000 clones; 86% are singletons. The specimen sequenced was peripheral blood. The source is a man in his forties with acute or convalescent COVID-19.

The V gene is TRBV11-3, the J gene TRBJ2-3, with 7 bases fitting TRBD2. Trimming cost V 3 bases and J 0 bases; bases outside gene matches: 3. CDR3 length equals 15 residues. The germline CDR1 and CDR2 sequences are SGHNT and YENEEA. The CDR3 DNA follows: TGTGCCAGCAGCTTCGGGGGGATGAGCACAGATACGCAGTATTTT. As protein: CASSFGGMSTDTQYF.

The chain couples TRBV11-2 to TRBJ1-4; D might be TRBD1 (6 bases). V dropped 1 base and J dropped 7 bases, with 10 bases sitting between them. The CDR3 length is 14 residues. The germline CDR1 and CDR2 sequences are SGHAT and FQNNGV. The CDR3 spells CASSLAGVGEKLFF. CDR3 sequence (DNA): TGTGCCAGCAGCTTAGCAGGGGTGGGTGAAAAACTGTTTTTT.

The chain recombines TRBV27 with TRBJ1-2, with D unclear. Trimming cost V 5 bases and J 7 bases, with 17 bases left between them. The CDR3 loop spans 14 amino acids. Germline CDR1 reads MNHEY; CDR2 reads SMNVEV (reference sequence). CDR3 nucleotide sequence: TGTGCCAGCAGTGCCACTTCCCAGCGGCCTGGCTACACCTTC. Its protein product is CASSATSQRPGYTF.

This clone has only one observation. The DNA of the CDR3 is TGTGCCAGCAGCCAAGCTCCTCGGAGGACCTACGAGCAGTACTTC. Its translation is CASSQAPRRTYEQYF. This chain uses TRBV3-1 (or the pseudogene TRBV3-2) with TRBJ2-7, with D possibly TRBD2 on 5 matching bases. V was shortened by 1 base and J by 2 bases, with 12 bases between the two germline ends. The length of the CDR3 is 15 residues. CDR1 and CDR2 from the germline V gene are LGHDT and YNNKEL (reference sequence).

This clone was detected only a few times. The chain has TRBV5-1 and TRBJ2-1; 12 bases fit TRBD2. The CDR3 totals 20 residues. The ends lost 4 bases at V and 6 bases at J; junction bases unmatched: 20. CDR1 and CDR2 (germline): SGHRS, YFSETQ. CDR3 sequence (DNA): TGCGCCAGCAGCATCGGAAGACAGACATACGGGACTAGCGGGTTCAATGAGCAGTTCTTC. Protein product: CASSIGRQTYGTSGFNEQFF. The variable domain in full, with the rest retrieved from reference TRBV5-1 and TRBJ2-1, is KAGVTQTPRYLIKTRGQQVTLSCSPISGHRSVSWYQQTPGQGLQFLFEYFSETQRNKGNFPGRFSGRQFSNSRSEMNVSTLELGDSALYLCASSIGRQTYGTSGFNEQFFGPGTRLTVL.

J is TRBJ2-5 and V is TRBV13; TRBD2 matches at 14 bases. This CDR3 contains 17 residues. Germline trimming cut 5 bases from V and 5 bases from J; bases unmatched to any gene: 10. Germline assignment: CDR1 PRHDT and CDR2 FYEKMQ (reference sequence). The CDR3 reads CASSLETGTSGSETQYF. The DNA of the CDR3 is TGTGCCAGCAGCCTTGAAACCGGGACTAGCGGGAGTGAGACCCAGTACTTC.

The chain joins TRBV7-2 to TRBJ2-7, with D perhaps matching TRBD2 (5 bases). V lost 0 bases and J 4 bases, leaving 16 bases between the germline ends. The CDR3 loop spans 16 amino acids. Germline CDR1 SGHTA, CDR2 FQGNSA. CDR3 loop: CASSLAGPVLGYEQYF. The DNA of the CDR3 is TGTGCCAGCAGCTTAGCTGGGCCCGTACTAGGATACGAGCAGTACTTC.

The V call is TRBV6-2 or TRBV6-3, the J call TRBJ2-5; TRBD1 matches at 7 bases. The germline CDR1 and CDR2 sequences are MNHEY and SVGEGT. The V and J ends lost 4 bases and 0 bases, in that order; junction bases with no gene match: 5. The CDR3 has 15 amino acids. CDR3 protein: CASSFSGTDQETQYF. The DNA of the CDR3 is TGTGCCAGCAGTTTTTCAGGGACAGACCAAGAGACCCAGTACTTC.

The gene calls are TRBV30 and TRBJ1-2; no firm D call. V was trimmed by 0 bases and J by 4 bases, leaving 6 bases between them. Germline V gene data show CDR1 as GTSNPN and CDR2 as SVGIG (reference sequence). The CDR3 runs 12 residues. The CDR3 DNA follows: TGTGCCTGGAGTGTACTTCTCTATGGCTACACCTTC. Translating gives CAWSVLLYGYTF.

J is TRBJ1-4 and V is TRBV19; 10 nucleotides line up with TRBD1. Per germline, CDR1 LNHDA and CDR2 SQIVND (reference sequence). V shed 4 bases, J shed 6 bases, and the junction held 2 bases outside the gene matches. The CDR3 contains 14 residues. Here the CDR3 reads CASSTDRGYEKLFF. In DNA form, the CDR3 reads TGTGCCAGTAGTACGGACAGGGGGTATGAAAAACTGTTTTTT.

This clone was counted a single time. The rearrangement uses TRBV30 and TRBJ1-1, with D possibly matching TRBD1 (5 bases). Per germline, CDR1 GTSNPN and CDR2 SVGIG (reference sequence). The V gene lost 6 bases and the J gene lost 1 base, with 15 bases spanning the gap. There are 14 residues in the CDR3. Here the CDR3 reads CACPTNRKNTEAFF. CDR3 coding DNA: TGTGCCTGCCCCACCAACAGGAAGAACACTGAAGCTTTCTTT.

The rearrangement links TRBV30 to TRBJ1-4, with D unresolved. This CDR3 is built from 14 residues. Germline CDR1 reads GTSNPN; CDR2 reads SVGIG (reference sequence). V was clipped by 0 bases and J by 8 bases, with 13 bases between them. The DNA of the CDR3 is TGTGCCTGGAGTGTATCAGGAGAGGGAGAAAAACTGTTTTTT. Its translation is CAWSVSGEGEKLFF.

This clone occurred once. V is TRBV25-1 and J is TRBJ1-1; the D gene is possibly TRBD1 (6 bases). Trimming shortened V by 7 bases and J by 6 bases, and 12 bases separated the two germline ends. The CDR3 runs 12 residues. The V gene's germline CDR1 is MGHDK and CDR2 SYGVNS. The CDR3 region is CASKRGGAEAFF. The CDR3 region has the DNA TGTGCCAGCAAAAGAGGGGGGGCTGAAGCTTTCTTT.